The text below deals with one T cell receptor beta chain. Antigen unknown. Germline loops: CDR1 SGHRS, CDR2 YFSETQ. The CDR3 has 17 residues. Trimming pared 6 bases from V and 2 bases from J, leaving 20 bases between. This specimen comes from a study of cytomegalovirus exposure and HLA in healthy donors. Study-wide background: Some 91 million unique TCRs from HLA-typed donors were held in an early release of data.

PCR was performed using 60 Vbeta and 13 Jbeta primers. Per the study methods: In a later analysis, the count reached 80 million or so unique TCR beta chains, with 10 million to 11 million shared. TCRdb keeps only in-frame clones here, not all; method: immunoSEQ multiplex PCR. That table furnishes V, J and clone size, whereas the DNA furnished D and trimming. The sample holds 170,000 or so clones, approximately 84% seen once. Whole-study findings and limits: Accurate predictions that matched the HLA-A and HLA-B alleles of most subjects were reportedly made from TCR beta sequences. In a later analysis, more than 15,000 TCR beta sequences were associated with HLA alleles at 0.05 false discovery rate.

The clonotype was recovered from a boy aged 2 to 10 in good health and CMV-seronegative. The sequencing sample was made of PBMCs. The rearrangement uses TRBV5-1 and TRBJ2-2; the D gene is possibly TRBD2 (7 bases). The DNA for the CDR3 is TGCGCCAGCAACACCGTGGGGGGGCGACATAACACCGGGGAGCTGTTTTTT. The encoded protein is CASNTVGGRHNTGELFF. The full variable domain, rest sourced from reference TRBV5-1 and TRBJ2-2, is KAGVTQTPRYLIKTRGQQVTLSCSPISGHRSVSWYQQTPGQGLQFLFEYFSETQRNKGNFPGRFSGRQFSNSRSEMNVSTLELGDSALYLCASNTVGGRHNTGELFFGEGSRLTVL.